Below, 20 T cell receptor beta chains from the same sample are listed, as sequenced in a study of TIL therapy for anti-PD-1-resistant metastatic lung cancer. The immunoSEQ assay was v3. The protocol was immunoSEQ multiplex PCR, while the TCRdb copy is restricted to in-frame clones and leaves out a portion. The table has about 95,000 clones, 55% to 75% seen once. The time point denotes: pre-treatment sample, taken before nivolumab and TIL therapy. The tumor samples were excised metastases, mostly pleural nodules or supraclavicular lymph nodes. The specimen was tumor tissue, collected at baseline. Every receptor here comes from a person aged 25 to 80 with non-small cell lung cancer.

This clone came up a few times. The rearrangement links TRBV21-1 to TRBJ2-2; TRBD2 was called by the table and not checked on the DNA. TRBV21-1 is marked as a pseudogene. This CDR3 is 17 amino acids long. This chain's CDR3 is CASTSRGSVTNTGELFF. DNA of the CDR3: TGTGCCAGCACCTCCCGAGGTTCCGTGACGAACACCGGGGAGCTGTTTTTT.

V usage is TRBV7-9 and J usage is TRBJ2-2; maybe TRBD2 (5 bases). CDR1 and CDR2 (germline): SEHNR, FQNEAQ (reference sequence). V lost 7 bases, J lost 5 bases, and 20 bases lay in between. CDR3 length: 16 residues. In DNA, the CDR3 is TGTGCCAGCATCCTTGCCGCGAGGGAGAAAACCGGGGAGCTGTTTTTT. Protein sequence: CASILAAREKTGELFF.

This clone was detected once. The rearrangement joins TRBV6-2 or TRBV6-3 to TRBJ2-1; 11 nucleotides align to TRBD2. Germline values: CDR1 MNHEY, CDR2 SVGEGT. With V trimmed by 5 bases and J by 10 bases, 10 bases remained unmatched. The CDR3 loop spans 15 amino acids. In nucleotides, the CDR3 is TGTGCCAGCAGTAAAACTAGCGGGGGCCAGGGGGAGCAGTTCTTC. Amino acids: CASSKTSGGQGEQFF.

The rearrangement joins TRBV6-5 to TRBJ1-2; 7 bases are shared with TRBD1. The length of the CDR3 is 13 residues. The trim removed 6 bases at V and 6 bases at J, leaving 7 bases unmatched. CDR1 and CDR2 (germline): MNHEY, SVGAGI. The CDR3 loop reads CASRSGGLDGYTF. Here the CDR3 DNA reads TGTGCCAGCAGGTCAGGGGGTTTGGATGGCTACACCTTC.

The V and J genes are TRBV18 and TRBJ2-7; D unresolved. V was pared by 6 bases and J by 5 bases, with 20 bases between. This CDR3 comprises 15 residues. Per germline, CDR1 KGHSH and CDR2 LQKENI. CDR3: CASSGWTRPLDEQYF. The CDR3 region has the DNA TGTGCCAGCTCTGGCTGGACGCGCCCGTTGGACGAGCAGTACTTC.

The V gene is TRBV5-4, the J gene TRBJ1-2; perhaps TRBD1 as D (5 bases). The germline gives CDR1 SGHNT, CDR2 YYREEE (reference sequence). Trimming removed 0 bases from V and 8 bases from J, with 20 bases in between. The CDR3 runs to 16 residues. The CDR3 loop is CASSLEVGSRAQGYTF. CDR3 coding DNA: TGTGCCAGCAGCTTGGAAGTAGGTTCCAGGGCGCAAGGCTACACCTTC.

CDR3 nucleotide sequence: TGTGCCAGCAGCCCAGGACTAGCGGGAGAGACCCAGTACTTC. It translates to CASSPGLAGETQYF. The gene calls are TRBV7-7 and TRBJ2-5; TRBD2 matches 11 bases. After removal of 5 bases from V and 4 bases from J, the junction contained 3 bases not matched to a gene. Germline lookup yields CDR1 SSHAT and CDR2 FNYEAQ (reference sequence). The CDR3 length is 14 residues. The full variable domain, with the rest looked up from reference TRBV7-7 and TRBJ2-5, is GAGVSQSPRYKVTKRGQDVTLRCDPISSHATLYWYQQALGQGPEFLTYFNYEAQPDKSGLPSDRFSAERPEGSISTLTIQRTEQRDSAMYRCASSPGLAGETQYFGPGTRLLVL.

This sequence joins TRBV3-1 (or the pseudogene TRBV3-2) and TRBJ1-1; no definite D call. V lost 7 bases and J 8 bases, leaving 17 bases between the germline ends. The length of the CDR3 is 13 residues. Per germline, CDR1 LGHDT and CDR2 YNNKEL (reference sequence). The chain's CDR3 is CASTLNKAGEAFF. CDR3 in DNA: TGTGCCAGCACCCTCAATAAGGCCGGGGAAGCTTTCTTT.

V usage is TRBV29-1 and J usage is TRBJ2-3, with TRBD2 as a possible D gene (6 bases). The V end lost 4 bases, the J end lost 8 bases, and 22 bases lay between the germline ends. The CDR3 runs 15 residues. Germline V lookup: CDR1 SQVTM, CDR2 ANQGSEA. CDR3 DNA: TGCAGCGTTGTGGGTGGGAGGTCTTCCCTCCCTACGCAGTATTTT. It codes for CSVVGGRSSLPTQYF.

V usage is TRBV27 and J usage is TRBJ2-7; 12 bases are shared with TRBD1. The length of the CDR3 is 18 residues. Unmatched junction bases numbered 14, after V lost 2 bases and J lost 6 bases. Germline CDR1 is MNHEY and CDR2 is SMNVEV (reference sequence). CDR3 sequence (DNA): TGTGCCAGCAGTTTAAAGGGACAGGGGGCCCCTATTATAGGCGAGCAGTACTTC. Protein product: CASSLKGQGAPIIGEQYF.

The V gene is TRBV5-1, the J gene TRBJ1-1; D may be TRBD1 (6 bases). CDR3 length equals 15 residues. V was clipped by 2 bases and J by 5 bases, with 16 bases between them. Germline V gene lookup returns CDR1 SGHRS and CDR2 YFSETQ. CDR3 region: CASSLPQGRGTEAFF. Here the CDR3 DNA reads TGCGCCAGCAGCTTACCACAGGGAAGAGGGACTGAAGCTTTCTTT.

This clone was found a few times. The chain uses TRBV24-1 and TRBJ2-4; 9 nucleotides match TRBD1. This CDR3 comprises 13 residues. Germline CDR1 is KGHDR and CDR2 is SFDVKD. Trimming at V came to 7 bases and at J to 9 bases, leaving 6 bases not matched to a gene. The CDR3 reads CATSQTGGSIQYF. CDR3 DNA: TGTGCCACCAGCCAAACAGGGGGCAGCATTCAGTACTTC.

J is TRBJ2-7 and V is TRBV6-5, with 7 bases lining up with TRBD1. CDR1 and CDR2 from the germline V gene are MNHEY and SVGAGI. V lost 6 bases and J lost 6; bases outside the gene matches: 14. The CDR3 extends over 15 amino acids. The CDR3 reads CASSPPKGAGREQYF. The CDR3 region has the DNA TGTGCCAGCAGCCCACCCAAGGGGGCAGGGCGCGAGCAGTACTTC.

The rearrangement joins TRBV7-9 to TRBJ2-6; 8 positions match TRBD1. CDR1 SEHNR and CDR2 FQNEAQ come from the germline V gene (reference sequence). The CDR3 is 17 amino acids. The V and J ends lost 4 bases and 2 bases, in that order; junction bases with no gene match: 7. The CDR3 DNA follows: TGTGCCAGCAGCTCGACAGGGGTGCTGCCTGGGGCCAACGTCCTGACTTTC. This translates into CASSSTGVLPGANVLTF.

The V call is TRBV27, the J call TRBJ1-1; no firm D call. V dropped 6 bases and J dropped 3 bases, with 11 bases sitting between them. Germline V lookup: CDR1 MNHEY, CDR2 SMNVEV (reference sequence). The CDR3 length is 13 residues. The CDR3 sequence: CASSSRRYTEAFF. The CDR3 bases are TGTGCCAGCAGCTCTCGGAGGTACACTGAAGCTTTCTTT.

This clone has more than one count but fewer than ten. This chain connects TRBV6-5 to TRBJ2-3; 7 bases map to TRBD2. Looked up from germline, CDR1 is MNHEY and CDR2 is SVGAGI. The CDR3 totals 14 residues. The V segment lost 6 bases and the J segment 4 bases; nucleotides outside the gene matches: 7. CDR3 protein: CASSRGLEADTQYF. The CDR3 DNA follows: TGTGCCAGCAGCCGCGGACTAGAGGCAGATACGCAGTATTTT.

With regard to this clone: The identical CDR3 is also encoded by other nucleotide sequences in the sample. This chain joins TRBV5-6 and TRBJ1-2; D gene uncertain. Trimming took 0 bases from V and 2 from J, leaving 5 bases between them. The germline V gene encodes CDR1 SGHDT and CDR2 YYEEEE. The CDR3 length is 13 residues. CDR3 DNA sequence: TGTGCCAGCAGCTTGGGCAGAAACTATGGCTACACCTTC. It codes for CASSLGRNYGYTF. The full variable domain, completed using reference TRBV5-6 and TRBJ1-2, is DAGVTQSPTHLIKTRGQQVTLRCSPKSGHDTVSWYQQALGQGPQFIFQYYEEEERQRGNFPDRFSGHQFPNYSSELNVNALLLGDSALYLCASSLGRNYGYTFGSGTRLTVV.

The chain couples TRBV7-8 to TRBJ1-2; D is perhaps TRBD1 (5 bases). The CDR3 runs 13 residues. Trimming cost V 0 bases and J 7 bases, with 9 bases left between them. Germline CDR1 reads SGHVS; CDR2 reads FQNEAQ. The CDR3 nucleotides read TGTGCCAGCAGCTTAGCTGGGGCCCTTGGCTACACCTTC. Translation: CASSLAGALGYTF. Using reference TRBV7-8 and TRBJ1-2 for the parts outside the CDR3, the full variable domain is GAGVSQSPRYKVAKRGQDVALRCDPISGHVSLFWYQQALGQGPEFLTYFQNEAQLDKSGLPSDRFFAERPEGSVSTLKIQRTQQEDSAVYLCASSLAGALGYTFGSGTRLTVV.

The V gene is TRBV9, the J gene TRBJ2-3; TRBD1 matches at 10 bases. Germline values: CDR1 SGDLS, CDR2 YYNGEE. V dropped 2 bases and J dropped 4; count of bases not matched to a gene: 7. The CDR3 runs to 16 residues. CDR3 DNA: TGTGCCAGCAGCGTGGGGACAGGGGAGGTCTCAGATACGCAGTATTTT. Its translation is CASSVGTGEVSDTQYF.

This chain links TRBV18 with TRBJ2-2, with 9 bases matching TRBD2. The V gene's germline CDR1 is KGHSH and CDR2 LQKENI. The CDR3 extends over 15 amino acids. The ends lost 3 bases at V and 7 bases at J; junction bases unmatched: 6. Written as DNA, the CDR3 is TGTGCCAGCTCACCCCCGGGACTAGCAGACGGGGAGCTGTTTTTT. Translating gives CASSPPGLADGELFF.